The next 4 T cell receptor delta chains were all read from a single sample in a study of gamma delta lymphoproliferative disorders and STAT genes. The receptor sequences were amplified from genomic DNA of peripheral blood mononuclear cells. TCRdb reran clone calling via CATT on the multiplex PCR reads. Among some 1,300 delta-chain clones listed, 0.8% to 0.9% were seen once. The source material was blood. These receptors originate from a human donor in good health.

About this clone itself: The TCRdb protein, from a much larger clone, departs from this DNA's translation at residue 19, likely by read error; the protein shown derives from the DNA. The chain has TRDV1 and TRDJ1; 8 bases agree with TRDD3. J lost 3 bases, V lost 2 bases, and 32 bases had no gene match. CDR3 length equals 24 residues. Germline CDR1 TSWWSYY, CDR2 QGS. DNA for the CDR3: TGTGCTCTTGGGGAATATTTGGTCGCCAATTTCATAACTGGGGGCCCGAAGTACTCCGATAAACTCATCTTT. Its translation: CALGEYLVANFITGGPKYSDKLIF.

Note on this clone: For this DNA, TCRdb reports the protein of a much larger clone, which diverges at residue 11, most likely from a read error; the protein presented here is translated directly from the DNA. The chain recombines TRDV2 with TRDJ1; 13 bases are a match to TRDD3. J gave up 0 bases and V 3 bases, and 6 bases lay outside the gene matches. CDR1 and CDR2 (germline): GEAIGNYY, EKD. The CDR3 is 17 amino acids. Here the CDR3 DNA reads TGTGCCTGTGACGTGCTACTGGGGGATACGAACACCGATAAACTCATCTTT. Protein product: CACDVLLGDTNTDKLIF.

Regarding this clone: A read error likely explains why the TCRdb protein, taken from a much larger clone, differs from this DNA's translation at residue 9; the protein shown is translated from the DNA. The chain carries TRDV2 and TRDJ1, with D perhaps matching TRDD3 (6 bases). Trimming left V 0 bases short and J 2 bases short, with 15 bases between. The germline gives CDR1 GEAIGNYY, CDR2 EKD. The CDR3 covers 16 residues. CDR3 nucleotide sequence: TGTGCCTGTGACACCGTGGGGGCCTGGGGAACCGATAAACTCATCTTT. Translating it yields CACDTVGAWGTDKLIF.

This clone occurred a few times. TCRdb shows a much larger clone's protein in place of this DNA's translation, and the two differ at residue 9, likely through a read error; the protein shown is translated from the DNA. The J gene is TRDJ1, the V gene TRDV1; 10 bases match TRDD3. CDR1 and CDR2 from the germline V gene are TSWWSYY and QGS. Trimming at V came to 1 base and at J to 2 bases, leaving 28 bases not matched to a gene. CDR3 length: 24 amino acids. CDR3 sequence reads: CALGERPVSLPIVWGIPDTDKLIF. For the CDR3, the DNA is TGTGCTCTTGGGGAACGGCCCGTCTCCCTTCCTATTGTTTGGGGGATACCGGATACCGATAAACTCATCTTT.